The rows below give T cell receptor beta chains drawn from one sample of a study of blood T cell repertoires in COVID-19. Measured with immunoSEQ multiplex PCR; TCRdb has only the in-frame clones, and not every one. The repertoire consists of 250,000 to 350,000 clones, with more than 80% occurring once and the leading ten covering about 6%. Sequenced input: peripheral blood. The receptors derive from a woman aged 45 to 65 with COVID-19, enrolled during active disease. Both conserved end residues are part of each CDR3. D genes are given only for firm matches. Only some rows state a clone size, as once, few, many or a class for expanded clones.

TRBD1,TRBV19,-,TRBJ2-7,CASSAGTGILYEQYF,TGTGCCAGTAGTGCTGGGACAGGGATTCTCTACGAGCAGTACTTC
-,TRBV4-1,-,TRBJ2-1,CASSQDGGRNEQFF,TGCGCCAGCAGCCAAGATGGGGGGAGGAATGAGCAGTTCTTC
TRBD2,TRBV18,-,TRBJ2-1,CASSQLADYNEQFF,TGTGCCAGCTCACAACTAGCGGACTACAATGAGCAGTTCTTC
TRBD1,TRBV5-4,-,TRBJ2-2,CASSARDRGTGELFF,TGTGCCAGCAGCGCCCGGGACAGGGGGACCGGGGAGCTGTTTTTT
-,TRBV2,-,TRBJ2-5,CASSERDWYQETQYF,TGTGCCAGCAGTGAAAGGGACTGGTACCAAGAGACCCAGTACTTC
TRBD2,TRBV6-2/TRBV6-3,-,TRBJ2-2,CASSTGLAGGPAGELFF,TGTGCCAGCAGTACGGGACTAGCGGGAGGGCCTGCCGGGGAGCTGTTTTTT
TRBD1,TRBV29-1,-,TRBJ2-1,CSVEGTGLPSSYNEQFF,TGCAGCGTTGAAGGGACAGGCCTACCTAGCTCCTACAATGAGCAGTTCTTC
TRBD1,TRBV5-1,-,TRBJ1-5,CASSPGQNSNQPQHF,TGCGCCAGCAGCCCGGGACAGAATAGCAATCAGCCCCAGCATTTT
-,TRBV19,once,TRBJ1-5,CASSIEDKPTYNQPQHF,TGTGCCAGTAGTATAGAGGACAAGCCCACGTACAATCAGCCCCAGCATTTT
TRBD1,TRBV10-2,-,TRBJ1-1,CASSDRTGALNTEAFF,TGCGCCAGCAGTGACCGGACAGGGGCTTTGAACACTGAAGCTTTCTTT
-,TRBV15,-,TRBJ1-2,CATSRAGVYGYTF,TGTGCCACCAGCAGAGCCGGGGTCTATGGCTACACCTTC
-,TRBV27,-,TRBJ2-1,CASSFRGNYNEQFF,TGTGCCAGCAGTTTTAGAGGGAACTACAATGAGCAGTTCTTC
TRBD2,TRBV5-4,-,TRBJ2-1,CASGGREKHNEQFF,TGTGCCAGCGGCGGGCGGGAGAAGCACAATGAGCAGTTCTTC
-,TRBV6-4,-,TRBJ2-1,CASSHLEGTYNEQFF,TGTGCCAGCAGTCACTTGGAGGGGACCTACAATGAGCAGTTCTTC
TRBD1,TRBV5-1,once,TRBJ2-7,CASSLAGTGGYEQYF,TGCGCCAGCAGCTTGGCCGGGACAGGGGGCTACGAGCAGTACTTC
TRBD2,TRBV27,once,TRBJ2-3,CASSRGWTSGREDTQYF,TGTGCCAGCAGCCGGGGCTGGACTAGCGGGAGAGAGGATACGCAGTATTTT
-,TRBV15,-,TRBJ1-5,CATSRDGQNQPQHF,TGTGCCACCAGCAGAGATGGGCAAAATCAGCCCCAGCATTTT
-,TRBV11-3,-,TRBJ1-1,CASSLVVVGTGEVNTEAFF,TGTGCCAGCAGCTTAGTTGTGGTGGGTACAGGCGAAGTGAACACTGAAGCTTTCTTT
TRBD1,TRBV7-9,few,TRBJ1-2,CASSPRDSNYGYTF,TGTGCCAGCAGCCCTCGGGACAGTAACTATGGCTACACCTTC
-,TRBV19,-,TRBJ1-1,CASRDTQRYTEAFF,TGTGCCAGCCGGGACACACAGCGTTACACTGAAGCTTTCTTT
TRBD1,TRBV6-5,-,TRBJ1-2,CASSYLGQGYGYTF,TGTGCCAGCAGTTACCTTGGACAGGGATATGGCTACACCTTC
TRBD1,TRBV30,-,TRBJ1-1,CAWSGNRGYTEAFF,TGTGCCTGGAGTGGGAACAGGGGCTACACTGAAGCTTTCTTT
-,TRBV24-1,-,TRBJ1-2,CATSGRGIYGYTF,TGTGCCACCAGTGGCCGGGGAATCTATGGCTACACCTTC
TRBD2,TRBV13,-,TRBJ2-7,CASSSSGGAYEQYF,TGTGCCAGCAGCTCTAGCGGGGGAGCCTACGAGCAGTACTTC
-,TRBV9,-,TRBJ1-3,CASSVDVRTGNTIYF,TGTGCCAGCAGCGTAGATGTCAGAACTGGAAACACCATATATTTT
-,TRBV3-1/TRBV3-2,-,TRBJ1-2,CASSPIGTLGTYGYTF,TGTGCCAGCAGCCCGATCGGGACATTAGGGACATATGGCTACACCTTC
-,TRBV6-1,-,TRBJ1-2,CASSEGVTRYYGYTF,TGTGCCAGCAGTGAAGGGGTCACGCGGTACTATGGCTACACCTTC